This paragraph reports one T cell receptor (beta chain). Between the trimmed V and J ends, which lost 3 bases and 2 bases, there was a span of 7 bases. The CDR3 has 12 residues. From germline, CDR1 is GTSNPN and CDR2 SVGIG (reference sequence). This record comes from a study of beta chain features in type 1 diabetes. Sequenced material consisted of expressed TCRB transcripts (all of the isolated RNA was reverse transcribed). Only in-frame clones appear in the TCRdb table, and some are missing; sequencing was by immunoSEQ multiplex PCR. The sample holds under 450,000 clones, 11% to 15% seen once. The clonotype originates from a man aged 25-45 years in good health. Material for sequencing was naive CD4+ T cells from blood. The chain recombines TRBV30 with TRBJ1-2; unclear D gene. CDR3 sequence: CAWSPRNYGYTF. The CDR3 DNA reads as TGTGCCTGGAGCCCAAGGAACTATGGCTACACCTTC.